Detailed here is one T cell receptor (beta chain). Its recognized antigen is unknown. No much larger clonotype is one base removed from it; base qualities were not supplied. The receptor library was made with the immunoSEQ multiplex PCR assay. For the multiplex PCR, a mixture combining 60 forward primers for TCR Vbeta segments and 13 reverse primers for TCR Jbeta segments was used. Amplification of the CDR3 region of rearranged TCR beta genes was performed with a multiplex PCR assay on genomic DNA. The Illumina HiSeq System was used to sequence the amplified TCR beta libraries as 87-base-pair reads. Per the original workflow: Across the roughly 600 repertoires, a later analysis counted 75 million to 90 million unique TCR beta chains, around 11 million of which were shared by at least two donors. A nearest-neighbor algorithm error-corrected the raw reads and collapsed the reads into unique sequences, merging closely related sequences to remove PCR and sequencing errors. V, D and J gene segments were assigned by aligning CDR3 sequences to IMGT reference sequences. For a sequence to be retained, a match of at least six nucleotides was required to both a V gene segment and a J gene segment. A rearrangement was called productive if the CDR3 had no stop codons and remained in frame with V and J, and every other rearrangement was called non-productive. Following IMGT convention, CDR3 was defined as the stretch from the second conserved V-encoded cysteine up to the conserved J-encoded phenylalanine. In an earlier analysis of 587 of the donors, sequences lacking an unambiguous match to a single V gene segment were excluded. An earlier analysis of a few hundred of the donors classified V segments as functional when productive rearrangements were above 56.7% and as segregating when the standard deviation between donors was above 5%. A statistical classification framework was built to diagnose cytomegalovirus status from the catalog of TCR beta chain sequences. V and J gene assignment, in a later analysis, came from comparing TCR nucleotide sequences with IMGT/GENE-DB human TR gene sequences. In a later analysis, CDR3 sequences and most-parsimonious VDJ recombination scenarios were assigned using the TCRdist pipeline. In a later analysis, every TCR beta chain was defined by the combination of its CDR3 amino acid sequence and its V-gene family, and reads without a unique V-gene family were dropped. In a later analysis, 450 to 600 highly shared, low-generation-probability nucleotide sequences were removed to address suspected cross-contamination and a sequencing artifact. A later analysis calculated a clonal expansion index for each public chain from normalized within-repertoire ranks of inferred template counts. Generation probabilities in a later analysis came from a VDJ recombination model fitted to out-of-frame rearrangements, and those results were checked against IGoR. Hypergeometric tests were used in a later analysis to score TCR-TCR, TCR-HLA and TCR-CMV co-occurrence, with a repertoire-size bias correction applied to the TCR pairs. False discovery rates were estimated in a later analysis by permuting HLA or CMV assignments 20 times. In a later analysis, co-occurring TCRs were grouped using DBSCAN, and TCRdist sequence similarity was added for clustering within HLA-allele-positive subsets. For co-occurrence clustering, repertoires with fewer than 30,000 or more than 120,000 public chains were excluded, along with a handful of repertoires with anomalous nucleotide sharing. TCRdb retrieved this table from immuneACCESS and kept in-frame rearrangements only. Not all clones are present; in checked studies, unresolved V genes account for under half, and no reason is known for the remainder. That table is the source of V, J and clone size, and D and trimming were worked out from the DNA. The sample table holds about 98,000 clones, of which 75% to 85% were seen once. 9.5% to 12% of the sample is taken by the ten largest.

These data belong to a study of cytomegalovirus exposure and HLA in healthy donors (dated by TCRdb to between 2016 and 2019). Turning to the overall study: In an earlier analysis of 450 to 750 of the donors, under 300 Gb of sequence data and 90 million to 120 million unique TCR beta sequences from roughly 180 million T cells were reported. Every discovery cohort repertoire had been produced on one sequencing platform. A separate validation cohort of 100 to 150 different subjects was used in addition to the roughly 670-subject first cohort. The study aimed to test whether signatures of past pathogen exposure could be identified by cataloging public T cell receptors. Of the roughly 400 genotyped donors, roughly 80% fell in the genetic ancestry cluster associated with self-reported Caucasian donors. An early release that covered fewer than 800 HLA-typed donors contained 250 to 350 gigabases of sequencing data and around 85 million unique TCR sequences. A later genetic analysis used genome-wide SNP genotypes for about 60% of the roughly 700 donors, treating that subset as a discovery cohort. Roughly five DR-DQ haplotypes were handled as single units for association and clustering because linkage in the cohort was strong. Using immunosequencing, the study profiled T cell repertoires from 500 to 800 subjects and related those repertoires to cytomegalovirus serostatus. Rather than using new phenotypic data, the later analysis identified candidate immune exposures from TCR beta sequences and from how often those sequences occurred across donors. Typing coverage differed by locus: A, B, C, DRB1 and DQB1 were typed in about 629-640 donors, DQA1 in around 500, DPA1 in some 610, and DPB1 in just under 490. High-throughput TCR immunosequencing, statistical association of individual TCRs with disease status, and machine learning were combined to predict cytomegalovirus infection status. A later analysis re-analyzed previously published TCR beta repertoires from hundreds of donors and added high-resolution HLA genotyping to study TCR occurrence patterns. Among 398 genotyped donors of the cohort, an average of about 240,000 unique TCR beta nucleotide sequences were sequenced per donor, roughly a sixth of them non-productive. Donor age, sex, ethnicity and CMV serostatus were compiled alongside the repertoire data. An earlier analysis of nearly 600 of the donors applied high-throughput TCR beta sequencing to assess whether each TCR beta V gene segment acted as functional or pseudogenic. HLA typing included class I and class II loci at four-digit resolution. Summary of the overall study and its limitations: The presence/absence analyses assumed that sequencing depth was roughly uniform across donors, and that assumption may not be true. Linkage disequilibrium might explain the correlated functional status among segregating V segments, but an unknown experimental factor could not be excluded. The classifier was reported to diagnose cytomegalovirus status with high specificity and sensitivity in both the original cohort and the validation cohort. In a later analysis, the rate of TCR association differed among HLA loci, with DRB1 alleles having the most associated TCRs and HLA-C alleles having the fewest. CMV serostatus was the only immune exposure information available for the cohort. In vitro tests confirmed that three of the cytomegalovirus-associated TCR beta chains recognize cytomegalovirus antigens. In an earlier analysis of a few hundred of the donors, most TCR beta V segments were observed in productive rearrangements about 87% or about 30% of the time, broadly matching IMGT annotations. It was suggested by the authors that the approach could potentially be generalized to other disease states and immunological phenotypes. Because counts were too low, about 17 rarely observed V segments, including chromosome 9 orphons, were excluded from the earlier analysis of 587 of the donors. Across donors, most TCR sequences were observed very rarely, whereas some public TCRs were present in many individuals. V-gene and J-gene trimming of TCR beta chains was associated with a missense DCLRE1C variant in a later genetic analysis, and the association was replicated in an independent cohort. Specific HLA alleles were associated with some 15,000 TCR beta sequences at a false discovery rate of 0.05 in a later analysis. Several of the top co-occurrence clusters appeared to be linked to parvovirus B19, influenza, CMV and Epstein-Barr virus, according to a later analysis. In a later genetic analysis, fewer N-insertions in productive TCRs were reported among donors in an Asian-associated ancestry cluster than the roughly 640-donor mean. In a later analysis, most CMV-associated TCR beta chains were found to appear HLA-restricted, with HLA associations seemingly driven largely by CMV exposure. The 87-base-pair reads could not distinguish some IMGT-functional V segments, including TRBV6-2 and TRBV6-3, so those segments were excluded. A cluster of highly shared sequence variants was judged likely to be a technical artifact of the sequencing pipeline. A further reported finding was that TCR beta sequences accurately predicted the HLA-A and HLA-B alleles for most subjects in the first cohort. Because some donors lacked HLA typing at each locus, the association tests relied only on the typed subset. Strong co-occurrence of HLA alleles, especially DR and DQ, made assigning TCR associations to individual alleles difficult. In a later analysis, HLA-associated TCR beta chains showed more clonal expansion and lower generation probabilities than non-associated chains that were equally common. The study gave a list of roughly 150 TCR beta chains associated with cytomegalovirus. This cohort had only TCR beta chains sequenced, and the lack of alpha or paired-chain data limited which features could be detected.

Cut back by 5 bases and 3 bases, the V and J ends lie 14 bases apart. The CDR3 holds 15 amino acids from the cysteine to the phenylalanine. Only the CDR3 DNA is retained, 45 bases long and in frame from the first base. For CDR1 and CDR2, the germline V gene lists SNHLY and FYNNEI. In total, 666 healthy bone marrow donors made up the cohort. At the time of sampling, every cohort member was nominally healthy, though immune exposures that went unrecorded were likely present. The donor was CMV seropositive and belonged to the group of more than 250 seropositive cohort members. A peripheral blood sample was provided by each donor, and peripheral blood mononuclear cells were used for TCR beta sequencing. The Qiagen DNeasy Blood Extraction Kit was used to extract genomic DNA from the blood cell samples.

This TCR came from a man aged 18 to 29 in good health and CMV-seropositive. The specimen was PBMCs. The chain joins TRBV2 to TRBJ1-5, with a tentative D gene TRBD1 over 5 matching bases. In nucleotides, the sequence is TGTGCCAGCAGTCAGGGCAGATCATACAATCAGCCCCAGCATTTT. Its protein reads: CASSQGRSYNQPQHF.